A single sample gave rise to the 32 T cell receptor beta chains below, sequenced in a study of shared clonotypes between healthy human individuals. Assay: immunoSEQ multiplex PCR; the TCRdb copy retains only in-frame clones and omits some. The sample contains 450,000 to 550,000 clones, approximately 79% of which appear only once. Sequencing used PBMCs. Receptors originate from a middle-aged woman in good health. Some clones in this sample may be carry-over from other donors' samples.

The rearrangement joins TRBV28 to TRBJ2-5, with 8 bases identical to TRBD2. CDR1 MDHEN and CDR2 SYDVKM come from the germline V gene. This CDR3 has 15 residues. The V gene end was trimmed by 5 bases and the J gene end by 7 bases; junction bases not matched to a gene: 12. The CDR3 sequence is CASSTPPGGKVTQYF. CDR3 in DNA: TGTGCCAGCAGTACACCACCGGGGGGGAAGGTGACCCAGTACTTC.

V usage is TRBV5-1 and J usage is TRBJ2-4; tentatively, D is TRBD1 (5 bases). Germline V gives CDR1 SGHRS, CDR2 YFSETQ. The CDR3 has 14 residues. Trimming shortened V by 4 bases and J by 7 bases, and 15 bases separated the two germline ends. CDR3 nucleotide sequence: TGCGCCAGCAGCCCCCAGGGTTACGGTAACATTCAGTACTTC. Translation gives CASSPQGYGNIQYF.

V gene TRBV7-9 combines with J gene TRBJ2-2, with D unclear. Trimming pared 0 bases from V and 0 bases from J, leaving 2 bases between. Germline V gene sequence: CDR1 SEHNR, CDR2 FQNEAQ (reference sequence). The CDR3 is made up of 14 amino acids. The CDR3 sequence is CASSLAPNTGELFF. The CDR3 region has the DNA TGTGCCAGCAGCTTAGCTCCGAACACCGGGGAGCTGTTTTTT.

This clone has at least ten counts. The V and J genes are TRBV7-2 and TRBJ1-6; D remains unclear. The CDR3 consists of 15 residues. Germline loops: CDR1 SGHTA, CDR2 FQGNSA. The germline V and J ends were trimmed by 2 bases and 4 bases, with 9 bases remaining between them. For the CDR3, the DNA is TGTGCCAGCAGCTTAAGCGGACCGTATAATTCACCCCTCCACTTT. Amino acids: CASSLSGPYNSPLHF.

The chain has TRBV7-2 and TRBJ2-1; TRBD2 aligns across 7 bases. This CDR3 has 13 residues. Per the germline V gene, CDR1 is SGHTA and CDR2 is FQGNSA. V lost 7 bases, J lost 8 bases, and 8 bases stayed unmatched. The CDR3 DNA reads as TGTGCCAGCACCCTAGCGGCTGGGGATGAGCAGTTCTTC. Translation gives CASTLAAGDEQFF.

V gene TRBV4-1 combines with J gene TRBJ2-7; 10 bases are shared with TRBD1. Germline CDR1 is MGHRA and CDR2 is YSYEKL. With V trimmed by 4 bases and J by 6 bases, 6 bases remained unmatched. This CDR3 contains 14 residues. DNA of the CDR3: TGCGCCAGCAGCCGGGACAGGGGAGCCTCCGAGCAGTACTTC. This encodes CASSRDRGASEQYF.

The V gene is TRBV7-2, the J gene TRBJ2-3; 7 bases align to TRBD1. Trimming at V came to 5 bases and at J to 4 bases, leaving 6 bases not matched to a gene. The CDR3 spans 14 residues. Germline assignment: CDR1 SGHTA and CDR2 FQGNSA. CDR3 in DNA: TGTGCCAGCAGCCGTGGGACAGTTCCAGATACGCAGTATTTT. This encodes CASSRGTVPDTQYF.

The chain is built from TRBV5-4 and TRBJ2-1, with 9 positions matching TRBD2. The trim removed 1 base at V and 9 bases at J, leaving 5 bases unmatched. From germline, CDR1 is SGHNT and CDR2 YYREEE (reference sequence). This CDR3 is built from 14 residues. DNA for the CDR3: TGTGCCAGCAGCTTGACCGGGACTAGCCGTGAGCAGTTCTTC. It specifies CASSLTGTSREQFF. The whole variable domain, filled in from reference TRBV5-4 and TRBJ2-1, reads ETGVTQSPTHLIKTRGQQVTLRCSSQSGHNTVSWYQQALGQGPQFIFQYYREEENGRGNFPPRFSGLQFPNYSSELNVNALELDDSALYLCASSLTGTSREQFFGPGTRLTVL.

This chain uses TRBV28 with TRBJ1-4, with D unresolved. This CDR3 is 12 amino acids long. Per the germline V gene, CDR1 is MDHEN and CDR2 is SYDVKM. The V gene lost 5 bases and the J gene lost 8 bases, with 9 bases spanning the gap. The CDR3 is CASSLRAEKLFF. CDR3 nucleotide sequence: TGTGCCAGCAGTCTCCGGGCAGAAAAACTGTTTTTT.

A word on this clone: This specimen includes other DNA sequences encoding the same CDR3. CDR3 loop: CASSLAGPSYEQYF. The CDR3 DNA reads TGTGCCAGCAGCTTAGCGGGACCCTCCTACGAGCAGTACTTC. The chain uses TRBV7-2 and TRBJ2-7; the D call may be TRBD1 or TRBD2 (5 bases each). The CDR3 is made up of 14 amino acids. Germline CDR1 is SGHTA and CDR2 is FQGNSA. V lost 0 bases and J lost 0, with 6 bases in between.

The chain carries TRBV7-3 and TRBJ2-1, with 9 bases matching TRBD2. CDR3 length: 15 residues. V trimming: 5 bases; J trimming: 4 bases; junction bases outside the gene matches: 6. The germline gives CDR1 SGHTA, CDR2 FQGTGA. The CDR3 DNA follows: TGTGCCAGCAGCGGAGGGACTAGCCGGTACAATGAGCAGTTCTTC. Residues: CASSGGTSRYNEQFF. The full variable domain, completed using reference TRBV7-3 and TRBJ2-1, is GAGVSQTPSNKVTEKGKYVELRCDPISGHTALYWYRQSLGQGPEFLIYFQGTGAADDSGLPNDRFFAVRPEGSVSTLKIQRTERGDSAVYLCASSGGTSRYNEQFFGPGTRLTVL.

A few counts support this clone. The chain joins TRBV4-1 to TRBJ1-1; D is uncertain. Trimming removed 1 base at V and 1 base at J, with 4 bases between. The CDR3 loop spans 13 amino acids. Germline CDR1 reads MGHRA; CDR2 reads YSYEKL. CDR3 nucleotide sequence: TGCGCCAGCAGCCAAGCACAGAACACTGAAGCTTTCTTT. Residues: CASSQAQNTEAFF.

The genes are TRBV13 and TRBJ2-1, with 11 positions matching TRBD2. The germline CDR1 and CDR2 sequences are PRHDT and FYEKMQ (reference sequence). This CDR3 spans 16 amino acids. Trimming at V came to 5 bases and at J to 6 bases, leaving 9 bases not matched to a gene. The CDR3 nucleotides read TGTGCCAGCAGCGCAACGATTAGCGGGAGGGCCAATGAGCAGTTCTTC. Protein product: CASSATISGRANEQFF.

This clone has only a few counts. CDR3 in amino acids: CASSRTVTGELFF. In DNA form, the CDR3 reads TGTGCCAGCAGTCGGACAGTCACCGGGGAGCTGTTTTTT. This rearrangement joins TRBV27 to TRBJ2-2, with D possibly being TRBD1 (6 bases). Germline assignment: CDR1 MNHEY and CDR2 SMNVEV (reference sequence). This CDR3 contains 13 residues. V lost 5 bases and J lost 4, with 8 bases in between.

J is TRBJ1-2 and V is TRBV11-2; 8 bases fit TRBD1. V was pared by 5 bases and J by 2 bases, with 7 bases of the junction left unmatched. From germline, CDR1 is SGHAT and CDR2 FQNNGV. The CDR3 has 15 residues. In DNA, the CDR3 is TGTGCCAGCAGCCCCGGGACAGGAATCAACTATGGCTACACCTTC. Protein product: CASSPGTGINYGYTF.

The rearrangement links TRBV4-2 to TRBJ1-2; 12 bases are shared with TRBD1. The CDR3 spans 15 residues. From germline, CDR1 is LGHNA and CDR2 YNFKEQ. With V trimmed by 2 bases and J by 8 bases, 6 bases remained unmatched. The CDR3 region is CASSQPGQGAGGYTF. The CDR3, as DNA: TGTGCCAGCAGCCAACCGGGACAGGGGGCAGGAGGCTACACCTTC.

This clone was counted between two and nine times. The chain links TRBV2 to TRBJ1-4, with 8 bases matching TRBD1. The J segment lost 8 bases and the V segment lost 9 bases, leaving 8 bases of the junction unmatched. The CDR3 is made up of 13 amino acids. Germline assignment: CDR1 SNHLY and CDR2 FYNNEI. CDR3 sequence: CARGQGRGEKLFF. DNA for the CDR3: TGTGCCAGAGGACAGGGCCGAGGGGAAAAACTGTTTTTT.

The genes are TRBV18 and TRBJ2-4; no clear D gene. The CDR3 has 15 amino acids. Per the germline V gene, CDR1 is KGHSH and CDR2 is LQKENI. The ends were cut back, 3 bases at V and 6 bases at J, with 15 bases in the middle. The CDR3 protein is CASSPAGRAGNIQYF. The DNA of the CDR3 is TGTGCCAGCTCACCGGCTGGTAGGGCCGGAAACATTCAGTACTTC.

The chain joins TRBV11-2 to TRBJ1-5; 9 bases align to TRBD1. The CDR3 is made up of 12 amino acids. Germline CDR1 and CDR2: SGHAT and FQNNGV. Trimming took 3 bases from V and 12 from J; bases not matched to a gene: 3. DNA for the CDR3: TGTGCCAGCAGCTTGGACAGGGGAAACCAGCATTTT. Amino acids: CASSLDRGNQHF.

The chain joins TRBV7-2 to TRBJ1-3; D perhaps matches TRBD1 (5 bases). V lost 6 bases, J lost 14 bases, and 23 bases lay in between. The CDR3 totals 14 residues. CDR1 SGHTA and CDR2 FQGNSA come from the germline V gene. The CDR3, as DNA: TGTGCCAGCAGTAAAGAAGTATCCGGGACGCCGCTATATTTT. Translated: CASSKEVSGTPLYF.

With regard to this clone: This CDR3 is also generated by other DNA sequences in the sample. V and J are TRBV5-1 and TRBJ1-1; TRBD1 might be the D (6 bases). Germline loops: CDR1 SGHRS, CDR2 YFSETQ. This CDR3 comprises 14 residues. Trimming left V 4 bases short and J 4 bases short, with 14 bases between. In nucleotides, the CDR3 is TGCGCCAGCAGCCCAGGCGAGGGGGGCACTGAAGCTTTCTTT. Translated: CASSPGEGGTEAFF.

The chain is built from TRBV18 and TRBJ1-3; TRBD1 matches at 7 bases. The germline gives CDR1 KGHSH, CDR2 LQKENI. V lost 3 bases and J lost 4; bases outside the gene matches: 3. This CDR3 has 14 amino acids. The CDR3 loop is CASSPDRVGNTIYF. Written as DNA, the CDR3 is TGTGCCAGCTCACCTGACAGGGTCGGAAACACCATATATTTT.

This clone was observed a few times. This chain links TRBV7-2 with TRBJ1-2, with a possible D match to TRBD1 (6 bases). Germline V gene data show CDR1 as SGHTA and CDR2 as FQGNSA. This CDR3 contains 13 residues. V lost 5 bases and J 4 bases, leaving 11 bases between the germline ends. The CDR3 nucleotides are TGTGCCAGCAGCGCTGACAGGAGCTATGGCTACACCTTC. This codes for CASSADRSYGYTF.

The rearrangement joins TRBV5-6 to TRBJ1-6, with 8 bases matching TRBD1. Germline V lookup: CDR1 SGHDT, CDR2 YYEEEE. The CDR3 extends over 14 amino acids. V shed 7 bases and J 7 bases; nucleotides not matched to a gene: 7. The CDR3 protein is CASGRQGTNSPLHF. The CDR3 DNA reads TGTGCCAGCGGAAGACAGGGGACCAATTCACCCCTCCACTTT.

The chain employs TRBV4-2 and TRBJ2-7, with D tentatively TRBD2 (5 bases). V was shortened by 4 bases and J by 3 bases, with 13 bases between the two germline ends. The CDR3 totals 14 residues. Per the germline V gene, CDR1 is LGHNA and CDR2 is YNFKEQ. The CDR3, as DNA: TGTGCCAGCAGCCTGAGGGTCCGAGGCTACGAGCAGTACTTC. Translating it yields CASSLRVRGYEQYF.

The chain employs TRBV28 and TRBJ2-1, with 7 bases matching TRBD2. CDR3 length: 14 amino acids. Germline assignment: CDR1 MDHEN and CDR2 SYDVKM. Trimming at V came to 8 bases and at J to 1 base, leaving 5 bases not matched to a gene. The CDR3 DNA follows: TGTGCCAGCCGGTGGCGGGAGTCCTACAATGAGCAGTTCTTC. Translated, it gives CASRWRESYNEQFF.

This chain's CDR3 is CASSPNRGRGGIQYF. In DNA form, the CDR3 reads TGTGCCAGCAGCCCGAACAGGGGCCGAGGCGGCATTCAGTACTTC. The rearrangement joins TRBV11-2 to TRBJ2-4; 7 nucleotides line up with TRBD1. Germline CDR1 reads SGHAT; CDR2 reads FQNNGV. The CDR3 is made up of 15 amino acids. Trimming took 5 bases from V and 9 from J; bases not matched to a gene: 13. The variable domain in full, with the rest retrieved from reference TRBV11-2 and TRBJ2-4, is EAGVAQSPRYKIIEKRQSVAFWCNPISGHATLYWYQQILGQGPKLLIQFQNNGVVDDSQLPKDRFSAERLKGVDSTLKIQPAKLEDSAVYLCASSPNRGRGGIQYFGAGTRLSVL.

This rearrangement joins TRBV4-1 to TRBJ1-1, with 7 bases identical to TRBD1. The V gene's germline CDR1 is MGHRA and CDR2 YSYEKL. The CDR3 extends over 15 amino acids. V shed 4 bases and J 11 bases; nucleotides not matched to a gene: 16. This CDR3 reads CASSPPTGRRPKAFF. CDR3 nucleotides: TGCGCCAGCAGCCCGCCGACAGGGAGAAGACCCAAGGCTTTCTTT.

This clone was detected once. CDR3 amino acids: CATQAGTSGQETQYF. CDR3 sequence (DNA): TGTGCCACACAGGCGGGGACTAGCGGCCAAGAGACCCAGTACTTC. The V and J genes are TRBV10-3 and TRBJ2-5; 11 bases are shared with TRBD2. CDR3 length: 15 amino acids. The germline V gene encodes CDR1 ENHRY and CDR2 SYGVKD. With 10 bases clipped from V and 1 base from J, the junction kept 8 bases outside the gene matches.

To note about this clone: The sample has other DNA sequences that encode this CDR3 too. The chain employs TRBV27 and TRBJ2-1; TRBD2 agrees at 14 bases. J was trimmed by 6 bases and V by 3 bases; bases with no gene match: 1. Per the germline V gene, CDR1 is MNHEY and CDR2 is SMNVEV (reference sequence). The CDR3 length is 15 residues. CDR3 nucleotides: TGTGCCAGCAGTTTGGGGACTAGCGGGAGCAATGAGCAGTTCTTC. This codes for CASSLGTSGSNEQFF.

The chain couples TRBV2 to TRBJ1-2; TRBD1 might be the D (6 bases). Per germline, CDR1 SNHLY and CDR2 FYNNEI. This CDR3 is 15 amino acids long. V was clipped by 2 bases and J by 7 bases, with 17 bases between them. Here the CDR3 DNA reads TGTGCCAGCAGTGAATATTCGGCAGGGGCCGGTGGCTACACCTTC. Translating gives CASSEYSAGAGGYTF.

This clone was seen only once. The chain recombines TRBV6-1 with TRBJ1-2; D gene ambiguous. The V end lost 6 bases, the J end lost 1 base, and 15 bases lay between the germline ends. The CDR3 consists of 15 residues. The germline V gene has CDR1 MNHNS and CDR2 SASEGT. The CDR3 region has the DNA TGTGCCAGCAGCTTACAGTCGGGGAATAACTATGGCTACACCTTC. Translation: CASSLQSGNNYGYTF.